Listed below are T cell receptor beta chains from one sample, sequenced in a study of vaccination effects on CD4 cells after COVID-19. The data were produced by immunoSEQ multiplex PCR, yet TCRdb's version contains in-frame clones alone and is incomplete. The sample includes roughly 51,000 clones, around three quarters seen only once; the top ten take roughly 5.4%. Which antigens these TCRs recognize remains unknown. Sample: CD4+ T cells from PBMCs cultured without peptide, taken after COVID-19 vaccination. These receptors came from a human donor who had a prior SARS-CoV-2 infection. CDR3s include the opening cysteine and the closing phenylalanine or tryptophan. Fields, in order: D gene, J gene, V gene, clone size, CDR3 protein, CDR3 DNA. A D gene is named only where the DNA matches it firmly. Some rows mark clone size as missing; the rest say once, few, many or name a class of expanded clone.

D: NA
J: TRBJ2-1
V: TRBV7-2
size: NA
CDR3: CASSLMVAYNEQFF
DNA: TGTGCCAGCAGCTTAATGGTGGCCTACAATGAGCAGTTCTTC

D: TRBD1
J: TRBJ2-7
V: TRBV6-5
size: NA
CDR3: CASSYSPQGASYEQYF
DNA: TGTGCCAGCAGTTACTCCCCACAGGGGGCCTCCTACGAGCAGTACTTC

D: NA
J: TRBJ1-6
V: TRBV11-2
size: NA
CDR3: CATRPFGNSPLHF
DNA: TGTGCCACCCGACCATTTGGAAATTCACCCCTCCACTTT

D: NA
J: TRBJ1-3
V: TRBV19
size: NA
CDR3: CASSTIGISGNTIYF
DNA: TGTGCCAGTAGTACGATCGGCATCTCTGGAAACACCATATATTTT

D: TRBD1
J: TRBJ1-2
V: TRBV27
size: few
CDR3: CASSLTGRYGYTF
DNA: TGTGCCAGCAGTTTGACAGGGCGCTATGGCTACACCTTC

D: NA
J: TRBJ2-1
V: TRBV11-3
size: NA
CDR3: CASRRGAIYNEQFF
DNA: TGTGCCAGCAGGAGGGGGGCGATCTACAATGAGCAGTTCTTC

D: NA
J: TRBJ2-7
V: TRBV2
size: NA
CDR3: CASLGNEQYF
DNA: TGTGCCAGCCTCGGGAACGAGCAGTACTTC

D: TRBD1
J: TRBJ2-7
V: TRBV7-2
size: NA
CDR3: CASSLDRGLREQYF
DNA: TGTGCCAGCAGCTTGGACAGGGGGCTTAGAGAGCAGTACTTC

D: NA
J: TRBJ1-6
V: TRBV7-9
size: few
CDR3: CASSLDRTPLHF
DNA: TGTGCCAGCAGCTTGGATCGGACACCCCTCCACTTT

D: NA
J: TRBJ2-2
V: TRBV6-4
size: NA
CDR3: CASSERQPANTGELFF
DNA: TGTGCCAGCAGTGAAAGGCAGCCTGCGAACACCGGGGAGCTGTTTTTT

D: NA
J: TRBJ2-3
V: TRBV18
size: NA
CDR3: CASSPVGDPDTQYF
DNA: TGTGCCAGCTCACCAGTGGGAGACCCCGATACGCAGTATTTT

D: NA
J: TRBJ2-5
V: TRBV28
size: few
CDR3: CASSWSGDRTQYF
DNA: TGTGCCAGCAGTTGGTCCGGGGACCGGACCCAGTACTTC

D: TRBD2
J: TRBJ2-1
V: TRBV6-2/TRBV6-3
size: NA
CDR3: CASSSPISGRAGSMFF
DNA: TGTGCCAGCAGTTCCCCTATTAGCGGGAGGGCCGGATCTATGTTCTTC

D: NA
J: TRBJ2-7
V: TRBV5-4
size: NA
CDR3: CASSLGLGPTYEQYF
DNA: TGTGCCAGCAGCCTTGGACTGGGCCCTACCTACGAGCAGTACTTC

D: TRBD2
J: TRBJ2-5
V: TRBV9
size: NA
CDR3: CASSVGRARGETQYF
DNA: TGTGCCAGCAGCGTCGGGAGGGCCCGGGGAGAGACCCAGTACTTC

D: NA
J: TRBJ1-4
V: TRBV27
size: few
CDR3: CASGRRDIREKLFF
DNA: TGTGCCAGCGGACGACGGGACATTCGGGAAAAACTGTTTTTT

D: TRBD1
J: TRBJ1-2
V: TRBV4-2
size: NA
CDR3: CASSQRQGNYGYTF
DNA: TGTGCCAGCAGCCAACGACAGGGGAACTATGGCTACACCTTC

D: NA
J: TRBJ1-4
V: TRBV30
size: NA
CDR3: CAWGGTGFANEKLFF
DNA: TGTGCCTGGGGGGGTACAGGGTTCGCTAATGAAAAACTGTTTTTT

D: NA
J: TRBJ2-6
V: TRBV5-5
size: once
CDR3: CASSLGPSRTGSSGANVLTF
DNA: TGTGCCAGCAGCTTGGGTCCGTCCCGGACGGGAAGCTCTGGGGCCAACGTCCTGACTTTC

D: NA
J: TRBJ2-2
V: TRBV24-1
size: NA
CDR3: CATGDPANTGELFF
DNA: TGTGCCACAGGGGACCCGGCGAACACCGGGGAGCTGTTTTTT

D: NA
J: TRBJ1-2
V: TRBV20-1
size: few
CDR3: CSARDPLGYTF
DNA: TGCAGTGCTAGAGATCCCCTTGGCTACACCTTC

D: TRBD1
J: TRBJ2-1
V: TRBV30
size: once
CDR3: CAWRANRGRYNEQFF
DNA: TGTGCCTGGAGGGCCAACAGGGGCCGTTACAATGAGCAGTTCTTC

D: NA
J: TRBJ2-3
V: TRBV29-1
size: NA
CDR3: CSVEGRGGTDTQYF
DNA: TGCAGCGTTGAAGGAAGGGGCGGCACAGATACGCAGTATTTT

D: TRBD2
J: TRBJ2-7
V: TRBV20-1
size: few
CDR3: CSASAGLAGRTIYEQYF
DNA: TGCAGTGCTAGTGCGGGACTAGCGGGGCGAACCATTTACGAGCAGTACTTC

D: NA
J: TRBJ1-1
V: TRBV9
size: few
CDR3: CASSPNIGITEAFF
DNA: TGTGCCAGCAGCCCGAATATCGGTATCACTGAAGCTTTCTTT

D: NA
J: TRBJ1-2
V: TRBV5-4
size: NA
CDR3: CASSYSGNYGYTF
DNA: TGTGCCAGCAGCTATTCAGGCAACTATGGCTACACCTTC

D: NA
J: TRBJ2-1
V: TRBV20-1
size: once
CDR3: CSASRGLGNEQFF
DNA: TGCAGTGCTAGTCGCGGTCTCGGCAATGAGCAGTTCTTC

D: NA
J: TRBJ1-1
V: TRBV7-3
size: NA
CDR3: CASSLWENTEAFF
DNA: TGTGCCAGCAGCTTATGGGAGAACACTGAAGCTTTCTTT

D: TRBD2
J: TRBJ2-1
V: TRBV4-3
size: NA
CDR3: CASSQDWGAGGNEQFF
DNA: TGCGCCAGCAGCCAAGATTGGGGAGCGGGAGGGAATGAGCAGTTCTTC

D: NA
J: TRBJ2-2
V: TRBV2
size: NA
CDR3: CATRAELNTGELFF
DNA: TGTGCCACCCGAGCGGAACTGAACACCGGGGAGCTGTTTTTT

D: TRBD1
J: TRBJ2-3
V: TRBV18
size: NA
CDR3: CASSRGTGDIDTQYF
DNA: TGTGCCAGCTCACGCGGGACAGGGGATATTGATACGCAGTATTTT

D: NA
J: TRBJ2-1
V: TRBV19
size: NA
CDR3: CASSIARAGGDYNEQFF
DNA: TGTGCCAGTAGTATAGCCCGAGCAGGGGGGGACTACAATGAGCAGTTCTTC

D: NA
J: TRBJ1-1
V: TRBV6-2/TRBV6-3
size: NA
CDR3: CASSYGRDSAEAFF
DNA: TGTGCCAGCAGTTATGGTCGGGATTCGGCTGAAGCTTTCTTT

D: TRBD2
J: TRBJ2-5
V: TRBV25-1
size: NA
CDR3: CASSESPTSGGGTQYF
DNA: TGTGCCAGCAGTGAAAGCCCGACTAGCGGAGGGGGGACCCAGTACTTC

D: NA
J: TRBJ2-3
V: TRBV19
size: few
CDR3: CASSIGWVTGTQYF
DNA: TGTGCCAGTAGTATTGGGTGGGTGACGGGTACGCAGTATTTT

D: NA
J: TRBJ2-6
V: TRBV5-1
size: NA
CDR3: CASSLGAGANVLTF
DNA: TGCGCCAGCAGCTTAGGGGCTGGGGCCAACGTCCTGACTTTC

D: TRBD1
J: TRBJ2-7
V: TRBV7-4
size: NA
CDR3: CASSLRPFQGARYEQYF
DNA: TGTGCCAGCAGCCTCAGACCGTTCCAGGGGGCCCGATACGAGCAGTACTTC

D: NA
J: TRBJ1-2
V: TRBV19
size: once
CDR3: CASSPPALYGYTF
DNA: TGTGCCAGTAGTCCTCCGGCCCTCTATGGCTACACCTTC

D: TRBD2
J: TRBJ2-1
V: TRBV4-2
size: few
CDR3: CASSQHQLAGGPGEQFF
DNA: TGTGCCAGCAGCCAACACCAACTAGCGGGAGGGCCCGGGGAGCAGTTCTTC

D: NA
J: TRBJ1-5
V: TRBV6-5
size: NA
CDR3: CASRPGFGNQPQHF
DNA: TGTGCCAGCAGACCAGGGTTTGGCAATCAGCCCCAGCATTTT

D: NA
J: TRBJ2-1
V: TRBV2
size: NA
CDR3: CASSDTSGGNYNEQFF
DNA: TGTGCCAGCAGTGATACCAGTGGCGGCAATTACAATGAGCAGTTCTTC

D: NA
J: TRBJ2-5
V: TRBV6-1
size: NA
CDR3: CASSDWSEAPSGTQYF
DNA: TGTGCCAGCAGTGATTGGTCGGAAGCTCCAAGTGGGACCCAGTACTTC

D: TRBD1
J: TRBJ1-2
V: TRBV10-3
size: NA
CDR3: CAISEARGDYGYTF
DNA: TGTGCCATCAGTGAGGCCAGGGGGGACTATGGCTACACCTTC

D: NA
J: TRBJ1-1
V: TRBV12-3/TRBV12-4
size: NA
CDR3: CASCVGWGFGAFF
DNA: TGTGCCAGTTGCGTAGGGTGGGGGTTTGGAGCTTTCTTT

D: NA
J: TRBJ2-2
V: TRBV7-9
size: NA
CDR3: CASSPERMNTGELFF
DNA: TGTGCCAGCAGCCCCGAAAGAATGAACACCGGGGAGCTGTTTTTT

D: NA
J: TRBJ2-2
V: TRBV2
size: NA
CDR3: CASSAYGGSGELFF
DNA: TGTGCCAGCAGTGCCTATGGGGGCTCCGGGGAGCTGTTTTTT

D: NA
J: TRBJ1-1
V: TRBV19
size: NA
CDR3: CASSILENTEAFF
DNA: TGTGCCAGTAGTATCCTGGAGAACACTGAAGCTTTCTTT

D: TRBD2
J: TRBJ2-2
V: TRBV9
size: NA
CDR3: CASSVGLAGVNAGELFF
DNA: TGTGCCAGCAGCGTCGGACTAGCGGGAGTGAACGCCGGGGAGCTGTTTTTT

D: TRBD2
J: TRBJ2-3
V: TRBV5-1
size: NA
CDR3: CASSLGLAGETDTQYF
DNA: TGCGCCAGCAGCTTGGGACTAGCGGGAGAAACAGATACGCAGTATTTT

D: NA
J: TRBJ2-3
V: TRBV3-1/TRBV3-2
size: NA
CDR3: CASSHYISQRGTDTQYF
DNA: TGTGCCAGCAGCCACTACATCAGCCAGCGGGGCACAGATACGCAGTATTTT

D: NA
J: TRBJ2-2
V: TRBV6-1
size: NA
CDR3: CASSEIGAVTGELFF
DNA: TGTGCCAGCAGTGAAATCGGGGCCGTCACCGGGGAGCTGTTTTTT

D: NA
J: TRBJ2-3
V: TRBV27
size: NA
CDR3: CASSYTDRTDTQYF
DNA: TGTGCCAGCAGTTATACGGACCGCACAGATACGCAGTATTTT

D: TRBD2
J: TRBJ2-3
V: TRBV5-1
size: NA
CDR3: CASRLPSGGKDTQYF
DNA: TGCGCCAGCAGATTGCCTAGCGGGGGGAAGGATACGCAGTATTTT

D: TRBD2
J: TRBJ2-2
V: TRBV7-8
size: NA
CDR3: CASSARSLAGGPPGELFF
DNA: TGTGCCAGCAGCGCCCGGTCCCTAGCGGGAGGGCCCCCCGGGGAGCTGTTTTTT

D: NA
J: TRBJ2-2
V: TRBV20-1
size: NA
CDR3: CSASQGTTGELFF
DNA: TGCAGTGCTAGTCAGGGGACGACCGGGGAGCTGTTTTTT

D: TRBD1
J: TRBJ2-3
V: TRBV5-1
size: once
CDR3: CASSLLQGVSDTQYF
DNA: TGCGCCAGCAGCTTGTTGCAGGGGGTCTCAGATACGCAGTATTTT